Following are 11 T cell receptor beta chains from one sample sequenced in a study of OX40 agonist ivuxolimab in advanced cancers. The repertoire was sequenced with immunoSEQ multiplex PCR; TCRdb's copy has only in-frame clones and lacks some. The sample holds some 67,000 clones, less than 85% seen once. The sample here was CD4+ or CD8+ T cells sorted from blood, taken in a trial of the OX40 agonist ivuxolimab. These receptors were obtained from an adult with an advanced solid tumor such as melanoma, head and neck, liver or kidney cancer.

This clone has a handful of counts. This rearrangement joins TRBV28 to TRBJ1-4, with 9 nucleotides matching TRBD1. This CDR3 comprises 17 residues. V shed 6 bases, J shed 4 bases, and the junction held 12 bases outside the gene matches. CDR1 and CDR2 (germline): MDHEN, SYDVKM. The CDR3 region is CASSPGQGKEHNEKLFF. CDR3 bases: TGTGCCAGCAGCCCCGGACAGGGGAAGGAACATAATGAAAAACTGTTTTTT.

The chain recombines TRBV28 with TRBJ1-1; 7 bases are a match to TRBD1. In germline, CDR1 is MDHEN, CDR2 SYDVKM. The CDR3 extends over 16 amino acids. V shed 4 bases and J 0 bases; nucleotides not matched to a gene: 8. In nucleotides, the CDR3 is TGTGCCAGCAGTTCACCGGGACAGCCTTTGAACACTGAAGCTTTCTTT. Residues: CASSSPGQPLNTEAFF.

The genes are TRBV7-9 and TRBJ1-2; no clear D gene. The CDR3 sequence is 13 residues long. In germline, CDR1 is SEHNR, CDR2 FQNEAQ (reference sequence). Trimming removed 5 bases from V and 8 bases from J, with 15 bases in between. CDR3 sequence: CASSLRSDGGYTF. In DNA, the CDR3 is TGTGCCAGCAGCCTCCGTAGCGACGGGGGCTACACCTTC.

The rearrangement joins TRBV7-4 to TRBJ2-5, with 12 bases identical to TRBD1. In germline, CDR1 is SGHVT, CDR2 SQSDAQ. The trim removed 1 base at V and 5 bases at J, leaving 2 bases unmatched. The CDR3 covers 15 residues. The CDR3 region is CASSLGDRGQETQYF. The CDR3 DNA sequence: TGTGCCAGCAGCTTAGGGGACAGGGGGCAGGAGACCCAGTACTTC.

V usage is TRBV29-1 and J usage is TRBJ2-4; no definite D call. The V and J ends lost 6 bases and 0 bases respectively, with 9 bases between them. The CDR3 has 13 amino acids. The germline gives CDR1 SQVTM, CDR2 ANQGSEA. CDR3 in DNA: TGCAGCGTGGTCGGCGTAGCCAAAAACATTCAGTACTTC. It translates to CSVVGVAKNIQYF.

CDR3 loop: CASSDRGISYNEQFF. Written as DNA, the CDR3 is TGTGCCAGCAGTGACAGGGGTATCTCCTACAATGAGCAGTTCTTC. The chain has TRBV6-1 and TRBJ2-1; TRBD1 is a possible D gene (6 bases). The germline V gene has CDR1 MNHNS and CDR2 SASEGT. There are 15 residues in the CDR3. The ends were cut back, 3 bases at V and 0 bases at J, with 9 bases in the middle.

V and J are TRBV10-2 and TRBJ2-3; D call uncertain. The V gene lost 3 bases and the J gene lost 0 bases, with 7 bases spanning the gap. Germline V CDR1 and CDR2: WSHSY, SAAADI. This CDR3 comprises 14 residues. This chain's CDR3 is CASSDSSSTDTQYF. CDR3 nucleotides: TGCGCCAGCAGTGACAGCTCTAGCACAGATACGCAGTATTTT.

This chain links TRBV28 with TRBJ1-1; D may be TRBD1 (6 bases). The germline V and J ends were trimmed by 2 bases and 0 bases, with 10 bases remaining between them. Germline V CDR1 and CDR2: MDHEN, SYDVKM. There are 15 residues in the CDR3. The CDR3 sequence is CASSLSGQMNTEAFF. CDR3 bases: TGTGCCAGCAGTTTAAGTGGACAGATGAACACTGAAGCTTTCTTT.

The rearrangement joins TRBV2 to TRBJ1-1; D is uncertain. Germline V gene data show CDR1 as SNHLY and CDR2 as FYNNEI. V lost 9 bases to trimming and J lost 1 base, with 12 bases between them. The CDR3 has 13 residues. The CDR3 bases are TGTGCCAGGTCGGCAGACACGAACACTGAAGCTTTCTTT. It translates to CARSADTNTEAFF.

This clone was counted once. V gene TRBV28 combines with J gene TRBJ2-3, with D perhaps TRBD1 (7 bases). CDR3 length: 13 residues. Germline-derived CDR1 and CDR2 are MDHEN and SYDVKM. V shed 7 bases and J shed 4 bases, with 12 bases lying between them. The CDR3 reads CASKGGGADTQYF. CDR3 nucleotide sequence: TGTGCCAGCAAAGGAGGGGGCGCAGATACGCAGTATTTT.

The chain has TRBV14 and TRBJ1-2; TRBD1 aligns across 7 bases. J gave up 4 bases and V 1 base, and 6 bases lay outside the gene matches. The CDR3 length is 15 residues. The germline V gene encodes CDR1 SGHDN and CDR2 FVKESK. CDR3 sequence reads: CASSQAGGLLYGYTF. The CDR3 nucleotides read TGTGCCAGCAGCCAAGCAGGGGGGCTCCTCTATGGCTACACCTTC.